This TCR beta chain emerged from a study of long-term antiretroviral therapy in people with HIV. Germline V gene sequence: CDR1 MDHEN, CDR2 SYDVKM. Trimming removed 5 bases from V and 0 bases from J; junction bases left unmatched: 4. This CDR3 comprises 14 residues. At the survey level, the v3.0 immunoSEQ assay was run. Only in-frame clones appear in the TCRdb table, and some are missing; sequencing was by immunoSEQ multiplex PCR. The sample has 20,000 to 25,000 clones, approximately 76% seen once. The sequence was collected from a woman aged 35 to 49 with HIV. This chain joins TRBV28 and TRBJ2-7, with 7 bases lining up with TRBD1. The sequencing here drew on unsorted PBMCs, taken around 21 months before starting antiretroviral therapy. The CDR3 nucleotides are TGTGCCAGCAGTGAGGGACAGTCCTCCTACGAGCAGTACTTC. Its protein product is CASSEGQSSYEQYF.